This is a list of T cell receptor beta chains from one sample in a study of T-cell memory formation after mild COVID-19. From the 5' RACE reads, TCRdb called clonotypes with MiXCR, one entry per CDR3 protein. The sample contains 550,000 to 600,000 distinct CDR3 sequences, 17% of which appear only once. The sample comprised PBMCs or a T cell subset sorted from them (not recorded which). The receptors stem from an adult woman who had mild COVID-19 (a few samples of this study predate the infection). Cell type and time point are not known. Each CDR3 is given with its conserved first and last residue. A D gene is named only where the DNA matches it firmly. Clone sizes are given selectively: once, few, many, or a class where the clone is expanded.

clone_size	d_call	v_call	j_call	cdr3_aa	cdr3_nt
few	TRBD1	TRBV6-5	TRBJ1-5	CASSYSQGAGQPQHF	TGTGCCAGCAGTTACTCGCAGGGGGCAGGTCAGCCCCAGCATTTT
.	TRBD1	TRBV7-8	TRBJ1-2	CASSLVGTGNYGYTF	TGTGCCAGCAGCTTAGTAGGGACAGGGAACTATGGCTACACCTTC
once	.	TRBV25-1	TRBJ1-3	CASSEFDPEPGNTIYF	TGTGCCAGCAGTGAATTTGATCCGGAACCTGGAAACACCATATATTTT
.	.	TRBV6-4	TRBJ2-1	CASSVGGGATNEQFF	TGTGCCAGCAGTGTGGGAGGGGGGGCGACTAATGAGCAGTTCTTC
few	TRBD2	TRBV20-1	TRBJ2-4	CSARDLGTRNPQAKNIQYF	TGCAGTGCTAGAGATCTTGGGACTAGGAATCCCCAAGCCAAAAACATTCAGTACTTC
few	TRBD1	TRBV14	TRBJ2-5	CASSQHTGVRETQYF	TGTGCCAGCAGCCAGCACACAGGGGTTCGGGAGACCCAGTACTTC
.	.	TRBV5-5	TRBJ1-2	CASSLSLGLTNYGYTF	TGTGCCAGCAGCTTGAGTCTCGGGCTTACTAACTATGGCTACACCTTC
few	.	TRBV5-1	TRBJ2-1	CASSLLRATSYNEQFF	TGCGCCAGCAGCTTGCTGAGGGCAACCTCCTACAATGAGCAGTTCTTC
.	TRBD1	TRBV10-3	TRBJ2-2	CAIALQGANTGELFF	TGTGCCATCGCCTTACAGGGGGCGAACACCGGGGAGCTGTTTTTT
few	.	TRBV6-5	TRBJ1-1	CASSVQGLMNTEAFF	TGTGCCAGCAGTGTCCAGGGACTCATGAACACTGAAGCTTTCTTT
.	TRBD1	TRBV5-6	TRBJ1-5	CASSSTGGARNQPQHF	TGTGCCAGCAGCTCCACAGGGGGCGCTAGGAATCAGCCCCAGCATTTT
many	.	TRBV4-1	TRBJ2-3	CASSQDKGGSDTQYF	TGCGCCAGCAGCCAAGATAAGGGGGGCTCAGATACGCAGTATTTT
many	.	TRBV5-1	TRBJ2-5	CASSSDETQYF	TGCGCCAGCAGCTCCGATGAGACCCAGTACTTC
many	TRBD1	TRBV5-1	TRBJ2-5	CASSLAGTGQETQYF	TGCGCCAGCAGCTTGGCCGGGACAGGGCAAGAGACCCAGTACTTC
.	TRBD1	TRBV5-1	TRBJ2-7	CASRLTGVDEQYF	TGCGCCAGCAGACTGACAGGGGTGGACGAGCAGTACTTC
.	.	TRBV30	TRBJ1-1	CAWRIQGITEAFF	TGTGCCTGGAGGATACAGGGAATCACTGAAGCTTTCTTT
few	.	TRBV20-1	TRBJ2-4	CSARATWGHLTATKNIQYF	TGCAGTGCTAGAGCCACCTGGGGACACCTCACGGCCACCAAAAACATTCAGTACTTC
.	.	TRBV30	TRBJ2-1	CAWGRGLDHNEQFF	TGTGCCTGGGGAAGGGGCCTAGATCACAATGAGCAGTTCTTC
.	TRBD2	TRBV18	TRBJ2-6	CASSPTGGSGANVLTF	TGTGCCAGCTCACCTACCGGCGGGAGTGGGGCCAACGTCCTGACTTTC
.	.	TRBV5-4	TRBJ2-3	CASSRDISTDTQYF	TGTGCCAGCAGCCGGGACATTAGCACAGATACGCAGTATTTT
.	.	TRBV3-1	TRBJ2-3	CASSQISPDTQYF	TGTGCCAGCAGCCAAATCAGTCCAGATACGCAGTATTTT
.	.	TRBV20-1	TRBJ2-1	CSAFRDSSYNEQFF	TGCAGTGCTTTCCGGGACTCCTCCTACAATGAGCAGTTCTTC
.	TRBD2	TRBV30	TRBJ2-3	CAWSPGAGADTQYF	TGTGCCTGGAGTCCAGGAGCGGGGGCAGATACGCAGTATTTT
few	TRBD2	TRBV5-1	TRBJ2-4	CASSEGLAGLYQYF	TGCGCCAGCAGCGAAGGACTAGCGGGACTCTATCAGTACTTC
few	.	TRBV5-1	TRBJ2-1	CASKLGSYNEQFF	TGCGCCAGCAAATTGGGCTCCTACAATGAGCAGTTCTTC
.	TRBD1	TRBV3-1	TRBJ1-3	CASSTTGFGNTIYF	TGTGCCAGCAGCACGACAGGGTTCGGAAACACCATATATTTT
few	TRBD1	TRBV28	TRBJ2-7	CASTKGQASYEQYF	TGTGCCAGCACTAAGGGACAGGCCTCCTACGAGCAGTACTTC
many	TRBD2	TRBV7-3	TRBJ2-1	CASSFKTSGLPENNEQFF	TGTGCCAGCAGCTTTAAAACTAGCGGACTCCCGGAGAACAATGAGCAGTTCTTC
few	.	TRBV5-1	TRBJ2-5	CASSRQSEETQYF	TGCGCCAGCAGCCGCCAATCGGAAGAGACCCAGTACTTC
.	.	TRBV12-3/TRBV12-4	TRBJ1-1	CASSQGRVWGAFF	TGTGCCAGCAGTCAAGGACGGGTTTGGGGGGCTTTCTTT
.	TRBD1	TRBV18	TRBJ1-5	CASSISDRVIQPQHF	TGTGCCAGCTCAATTTCAGACAGGGTAATTCAGCCCCAGCATTTT
.	.	TRBV7-8	TRBJ1-4	CASSLTSYYEKLFF	TGTGCCAGCAGCTTAACCAGTTATTATGAAAAACTGTTTTTT
.	TRBD1	TRBV4-2	TRBJ2-5	CASSPRDRRETQYF	TGTGCCAGCAGCCCCCGGGACAGACGAGAGACCCAGTACTTC
few	TRBD1	TRBV5-1	TRBJ1-1	CASSLRTGDEAFF	TGCGCCAGCAGCCTACGGACAGGGGATGAAGCTTTCTTT
few	TRBD1	TRBV4-2	TRBJ1-1	CASSQERVGQGNTPNTEAFF	TGTGCCAGCAGCCAAGAAAGAGTTGGACAGGGAAACACACCGAACACTGAAGCTTTCTTT
.	TRBD1	TRBV29-1	TRBJ1-2	CSVSGTGAQGGYTF	TGCAGCGTTTCCGGGACAGGGGCGCAAGGAGGCTACACCTTC
.	TRBD1	TRBV6-1	TRBJ2-5	CASSATGAASGETQYF	TGTGCCAGCAGTGCGACAGGGGCCGCGAGCGGAGAGACCCAGTACTTC
.	TRBD1	TRBV30	TRBJ1-3	CAWSVSYRGPSGNTIYF	TGTGCCTGGAGTGTTTCCTACAGGGGGCCTTCTGGAAACACCATATATTTT
.	TRBD2	TRBV3-1	TRBJ2-1	CASSRGGLAGVVF	TGTGCCAGCAGCCGAGGGGGACTAGCGGGAGTGGTCTTC
.	TRBD1	TRBV13	TRBJ1-1	CASSPRGDLDTEAFF	TGTGCCAGCAGCCCCAGGGGGGATTTGGACACTGAAGCTTTCTTT
.	.	TRBV5-1	TRBJ2-3	CASRDGATDTQYF	TGCGCCAGCAGAGATGGGGCCACAGATACGCAGTATTTT
.	TRBD2	TRBV13	TRBJ2-1	CASSKTSGRVREQFF	TGTGCCAGCAGCAAGACTAGCGGGAGGGTAAGGGAGCAGTTCTTC
.	.	TRBV7-3	TRBJ2-5	CASSLSPSTGETQYF	TGTGCCAGCAGCTTAAGCCCGTCGACGGGCGAGACCCAGTACTTC
.	.	TRBV20-1	TRBJ2-7	CSARVLGTFYEQYF	TGCAGTGCTAGAGTCCTCGGGACCTTCTACGAGCAGTACTTC
.	.	TRBV5-6	TRBJ2-7	CASSLSIARDYEQYF	TGTGCCAGCAGCTTGAGTATAGCCAGGGACTACGAGCAGTACTTC
few	.	TRBV5-1	TRBJ1-1	CASSTIAGLMNTEAFF	TGCGCCAGCAGCACGATTGCGGGACTAATGAACACTGAAGCTTTCTTT